This T cell receptor beta chain was recorded in a study of blood T cell repertoires in COVID-19. The method was immunoSEQ multiplex PCR; TCRdb's version includes in-frame clones alone and lacks a portion of them. The sample comprises some 200,000 clones, roughly nine tenths of which are singletons, and 2% to 2.5% rests with the top ten. The germline V and J ends were trimmed by 5 bases and 3 bases, with 14 bases remaining between them. Per germline, CDR1 GTSNPN and CDR2 SVGIG (reference sequence). The CDR3 runs 13 residues. This clone was seen only once. V and J are TRBV30 and TRBJ2-7, with a weak D call TRBD1 (6 bases). Sequenced material: PBMCs or T cells enriched from blood (not recorded which). The clonotype comes from a woman aged 25 to 45 who had recovered from COVID-19. The DNA of the CDR3 is TGTGCCTGGGCCGACAGGCGTTTCTACGAGCAGTACTTC. Encoded protein: CAWADRRFYEQYF.